The sequence of this T cell receptor (beta chain) was determined in a study of Tregs in tolerant kidney transplant recipients (dated by TCRdb to about 2019). Background on the whole study: Related donors were used in the transplants with nonmyeloablative bone marrow transplantation, and mixed chimerism was transient in the human trials. Before combined kidney and bone marrow transplantation, this study identified donor-specific regulatory T cells using TCRbeta sequencing and then followed those same cells after transplant. On the study overall, not on this receptor specifically: Because the PCR primers were changed over time for some patients, nucleotide-level comparison could not be performed across the samples from those patients. The study was limited by small patient numbers, and the findings need validation in larger populations and under other immunosuppression protocols. In tolerant patients, donor-specific Tregs expanded more than Tregs overall, which suggests antigen-driven rather than nonspecific expansion. The most biologically relevant and donor-specific TCRbeta repertoire appeared to be identified by expanding Tregs with activated donor B cells. Biological reproducibility was not examined directly, but technical replication error appeared to be minimal.

For TCRbeta CDR3 sequencing, genomic DNA from the sorted cells was extracted using the QIAGEN DNeasy Blood and Tissue Kit. High-throughput TCRbeta CDR3 sequencing was carried out commercially through immunoSEQ, with PCR amplification with bias correction and internal controls included. Per the source publication's procedure: Unique productive TCRbeta sequences were defined by CDR3 nucleotide sequence where primers matched, otherwise by CDR3 amino acid sequence with Vbeta and Jbeta genes. To correct for sorting error, sequences found in more than one sorted population at a frequency ratio of 2:1 or less were discarded, and the remaining shared sequences were assigned to the population with the higher frequency. A sequence was defined as donor-reactive if the sequence was expanded at least 5-fold in CFSE-low cells compared with unstimulated cells and had a frequency of at least 0.01% in CFSE-low cells. Jensen-Shannon divergence calculated on the top 100 TCRbeta sequences ranked by frequency was used to measure repertoire divergence. For samples with multiple sequencing runs, sorting error was corrected separately for each run before the runs were pooled. Entries here come from immuneACCESS through TCRdb and include only in-frame sequences with V and J called. Some clones fail to appear in such tables; in the studies checked, an unresolved V gene covers under half of the shortfall, and the cause of the remainder is unknown. From that table come the V and J calls and clone size; the DNA was used to work out D and trimming. The sample's clone listing holds about 33,000 clones. 6.5% to 8% of the sample is held by the ten biggest clonotypes.

Measured from the cysteine to the phenylalanine, the CDR3 is 14 residues long. The DNA has 33 bases, all within the CDR3, and is read from base 1. Cut back by 8 bases and 0 bases, the V and J ends lie 13 bases apart. From a lookup of the germline V gene, CDR1 and CDR2 are MNHEY and SVGEGT. As concerns this clone: Its antigen is currently not known. With the read ending 3 residues before the CDR3 end, the germline J gene is used to fill in that end.

What this sample's time point label stands for: blood sample drawn before combined kidney and bone marrow transplant. Thawed PBMCs were FACS-sorted into unstimulated Tregs (CD4+CD25+CD127-), CD4+ non-Tregs (CD4+CD25-), CD4 cells and CD8 cells. Patients were a few combined kidney and bone marrow transplant recipients from the ITN036ST trial, and only these trial subjects had samples available. Healthy control blood was separated into PBMCs by Ficoll density gradient and cryopreserved, and patient PBMCs were collected both before and after transplant. The receptor chain draws on TRBV6-2 or TRBV6-3 and TRBJ1-2, with TRBD1 perhaps the D gene, on 5 matching bases. The source of this sequence is a human donor who received a combined kidney and bone marrow transplant. The source material was CD8+ T cells from blood, sampled before the transplant. The sequenced CDR3 bases are TGTGCCAGCGGTGACAGCTGGACTAACTATGGC. This yields the protein CASGDSWTNYG. The full CDR3 protein reads CASGDSWTNYGYTF.